The present entry profiles one T cell receptor (beta chain) with its context. Its antigen is currently unknown. Expressed TCRB transcripts got sequenced, as all isolated RNA was reverse transcribed. Clones were sequenced by immunoSEQ multiplex PCR, and TCRdb holds only the in-frame ones, with some missing. The sample has about 240,000 clones; 25% to 30% are singletons. Every sorted population was more than 98% pure. This sample is drawn from a study of beta chain features in type 1 diabetes. Overall study findings and caveats: Whether HLA type influences TCRB rearrangement remained unresolved here. Individuals with type 1 diabetes displayed fewer insertions and more deletions at VDJ junctions.

Germline V gene lookup returns CDR1 LNHNV and CDR2 YYDKDF (reference sequence). The CDR3 has 11 residues. V dropped 3 bases and J dropped 1 base, with 0 bases sitting between them. Sequencing used central memory CD4+ T cells from blood. This sequence joins TRBV15 and TRBJ2-5, with D unclear. The receptor comes from a young man in good health. CDR3 DNA sequence: TGTGCCACCAGCAGCCAAGAGACCCAGTACTTC. Amino acid sequence: CATSSQETQYF.